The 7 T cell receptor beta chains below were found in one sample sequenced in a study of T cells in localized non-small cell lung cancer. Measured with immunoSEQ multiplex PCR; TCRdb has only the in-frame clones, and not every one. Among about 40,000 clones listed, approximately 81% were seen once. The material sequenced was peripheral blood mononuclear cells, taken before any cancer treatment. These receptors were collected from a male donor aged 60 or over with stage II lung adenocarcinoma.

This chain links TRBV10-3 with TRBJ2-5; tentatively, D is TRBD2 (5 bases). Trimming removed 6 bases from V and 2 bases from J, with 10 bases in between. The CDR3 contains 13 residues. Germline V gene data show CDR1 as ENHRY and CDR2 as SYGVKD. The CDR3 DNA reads TGTGCCATCAGCCCGACGGGGCAAGAGACCCAGTACTTC. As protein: CAISPTGQETQYF.

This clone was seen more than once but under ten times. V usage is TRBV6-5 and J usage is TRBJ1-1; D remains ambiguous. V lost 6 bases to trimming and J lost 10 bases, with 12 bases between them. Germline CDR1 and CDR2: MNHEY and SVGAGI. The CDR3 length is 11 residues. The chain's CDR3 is CASSPGVGAFF. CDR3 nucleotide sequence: TGTGCCAGCAGCCCCGGCGTAGGAGCTTTCTTT.

CDR3 sequence: CASGNWRETQYF. DNA for the CDR3: TGTGCCAGTGGAAACTGGAGGGAGACCCAGTACTTC. The V gene is TRBV19, the J gene TRBJ2-5; possibly TRBD2 for D (5 bases). The V gene lost 8 bases and the J gene lost 5 bases, with 12 bases spanning the gap. CDR1 LNHDA and CDR2 SQIVND come from the germline V gene (reference sequence). The CDR3 is made up of 12 amino acids. The full variable domain, its missing parts supplied by reference TRBV19 and TRBJ2-5, is DGGITQSPKYLFRKEGQNVTLSCEQNLNHDAMYWYRQDPGQGLRLIYYSQIVNDFQKGDIAEGYSVSREKKESFPLTVTSAQKNPTAFYLCASGNWRETQYFGPGTRLLVL.

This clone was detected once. CDR3 sequence: CASSPDGAQETQYF. The DNA for the CDR3 is TGTGCCAGCTCACCGGACGGAGCCCAAGAGACCCAGTACTTC. V usage is TRBV18 and J usage is TRBJ2-5; D not resolved. The germline CDR1 and CDR2 sequences are KGHSH and LQKENI. Trimming left V 3 bases short and J 1 base short, with 9 bases between. The CDR3 consists of 14 residues.

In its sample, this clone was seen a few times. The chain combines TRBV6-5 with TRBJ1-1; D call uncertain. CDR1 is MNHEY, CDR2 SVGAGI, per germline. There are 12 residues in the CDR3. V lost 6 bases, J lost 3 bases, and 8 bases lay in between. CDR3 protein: CASRQQYTEAFF. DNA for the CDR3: TGTGCCAGCAGGCAACAGTACACTGAAGCTTTCTTT.

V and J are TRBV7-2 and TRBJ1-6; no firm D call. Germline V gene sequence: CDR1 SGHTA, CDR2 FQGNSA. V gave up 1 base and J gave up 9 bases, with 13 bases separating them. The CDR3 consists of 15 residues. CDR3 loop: CASSLVTVTSSPLHF. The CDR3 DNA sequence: TGTGCCAGCAGCTTAGTGACGGTAACGAGTTCACCCCTCCACTTT. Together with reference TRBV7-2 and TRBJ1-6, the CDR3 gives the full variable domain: GAGVSQSPSNKVTEKGKDVELRCDPISGHTALYWYRQSLGQGLEFLIYFQGNSAPDKSGLPSDRFSAERTGGSVSTLTIQRTQQEDSAVYLCASSLVTVTSSPLHFGNGTRLTVT.

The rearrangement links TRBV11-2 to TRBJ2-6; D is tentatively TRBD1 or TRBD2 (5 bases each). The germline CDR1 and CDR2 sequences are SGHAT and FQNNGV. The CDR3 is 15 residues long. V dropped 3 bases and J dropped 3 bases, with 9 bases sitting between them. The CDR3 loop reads CASSFEGNGANVLTF. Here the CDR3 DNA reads TGTGCCAGCAGCTTCGAGGGGAATGGGGCCAACGTCCTGACTTTC.